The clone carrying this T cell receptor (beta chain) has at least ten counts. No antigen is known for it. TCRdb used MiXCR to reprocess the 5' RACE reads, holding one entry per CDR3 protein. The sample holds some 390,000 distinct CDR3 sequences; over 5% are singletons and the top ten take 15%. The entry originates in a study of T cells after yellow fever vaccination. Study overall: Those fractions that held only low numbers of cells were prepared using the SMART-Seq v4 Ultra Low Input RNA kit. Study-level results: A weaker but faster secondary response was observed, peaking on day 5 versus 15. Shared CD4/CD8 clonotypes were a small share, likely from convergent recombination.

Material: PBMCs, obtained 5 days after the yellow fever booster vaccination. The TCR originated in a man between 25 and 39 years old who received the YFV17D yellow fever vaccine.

CDR3 region: CASSLSGGGFNEQFF. CDR3 nucleotide sequence: TGTGCCAGCAGCTTGTCCGGGGGCGGGTTCAATGAGCAGTTCTTC. The chain joins TRBV11-2 to TRBJ2-1; D tentatively reads TRBD1 or TRBD2 (6 bases each). The germline V and J ends were trimmed by 3 bases and 6 bases, with 15 bases remaining between them. The germline CDR1 and CDR2 sequences are SGHAT and FQNNGV. CDR3 length: 15 residues.